The 25 T cell receptor beta chains below come from one sample, sequenced in a study of blood T cell repertoires in COVID-19. This table comes from immunoSEQ multiplex PCR, and its TCRdb copy is limited to in-frame clones, with some not included. There are 170,000 or so clones in the sample; more than 85% occur only once, and roughly 0.58% lies in the top ten. The sequencing sample was made of peripheral blood. These receptors were collected from a man between 60 and 75 years old with COVID-19, enrolled during active disease.

Here the CDR3 reads CASSLGATNTGELFF. CDR3 in DNA: TGTGCCAGCAGCTTGGGGGCAACGAACACCGGGGAGCTGTTTTTT. The rearrangement joins TRBV5-8 to TRBJ2-2; D is undetermined. The germline V gene has CDR1 SGHTS and CDR2 YDEGEE. The V end lost 0 bases, the J end lost 0 bases, and 6 bases lay between the germline ends. This CDR3 contains 15 residues.

The chain is built from TRBV18 and TRBJ1-5, with D unresolved. Germline CDR1 KGHSH, CDR2 LQKENI. The ends were cut back, 3 bases at V and 0 bases at J, with 9 bases in the middle. The CDR3 is 15 residues long. The CDR3 sequence is CASSPPGYSNQPQHF. The CDR3, as DNA: TGTGCCAGCTCACCCCCGGGATATAGCAATCAGCCCCAGCATTTT.

The rearrangement uses TRBV12-3 or TRBV12-4 and TRBJ2-7, with D perhaps matching TRBD2 (5 bases). V was clipped by 3 bases and J by 4 bases, with 10 bases between them. The CDR3 covers 13 residues. In DNA, the CDR3 is TGTGCCAGCAGTTTTAGTCGGACTTACGAGCAGTACTTC. It yields the protein CASSFSRTYEQYF.

The chain recombines TRBV20-1 with TRBJ2-6, with a tentative D call TRBD1 (5 bases). V lost 3 bases, J lost 5 bases, and 17 bases lay in between. This CDR3 has 16 residues. Germline-derived CDR1 and CDR2 are DFQATT and SNEGSKA (reference sequence). The chain's CDR3 is CSASISGIDRANVLTF. Here the CDR3 DNA reads TGCAGTGCTAGTATATCAGGGATCGACAGGGCCAACGTCCTGACTTTC.

The V gene is TRBV6-5, the J gene TRBJ1-1; the D is unclear. V shed 7 bases and J shed 4 bases, with 16 bases lying between them. CDR1 is MNHEY and CDR2 is SVGAGI in the germline V gene. The CDR3 is 14 amino acids. The CDR3 DNA sequence: TGTGCCAGCACCGCATACCGGGGATCCACTGAAGCTTTCTTT. It yields the protein CASTAYRGSTEAFF.

J is TRBJ2-7 and V is TRBV28, with D unclear. Deletions cut 1 base from V and 6 bases from J, with 7 bases between. This CDR3 comprises 12 residues. Germline CDR1 MDHEN, CDR2 SYDVKM. CDR3 sequence: CASSLLYSEQYF. CDR3 bases: TGTGCCAGCAGTTTATTGTACAGCGAGCAGTACTTC.

Here the CDR3 reads CASRTPSREQFF. The CDR3 DNA reads as TGTGCCAGCAGGACCCCTTCGAGGGAGCAGTTCTTC. This chain joins TRBV27 and TRBJ2-1; D gene uncertain. The V gene lost 6 bases and the J gene lost 10 bases, with 13 bases spanning the gap. The CDR3 is made up of 12 amino acids. Germline CDR1 and CDR2: MNHEY and SMNVEV (reference sequence).

The chain uses TRBV29-1 and TRBJ1-1, with D tentatively TRBD1 (5 bases). The CDR3 sequence is 14 residues long. The V gene's germline CDR1 is SQVTM and CDR2 ANQGSEA. V was shortened by 1 base and J by 2 bases, with 11 bases between the two germline ends. This chain's CDR3 is CSVEVLRGNTEAFF. CDR3 in DNA: TGCAGCGTTGAAGTACTAAGGGGCAACACTGAAGCTTTCTTT.

The V gene is TRBV18, the J gene TRBJ1-2, with no clear D. Germline V gene lookup returns CDR1 KGHSH and CDR2 LQKENI. V lost 3 bases and J 4 bases, leaving 12 bases between the germline ends. CDR3 size: 14 residues. As DNA, the CDR3 is TGTGCCAGCTCACCGGGAGGGCTAGGCTATGGCTACACCTTC. It encodes CASSPGGLGYGYTF.

This chain joins TRBV28 and TRBJ1-4; 8 bases are shared with TRBD1. The germline gives CDR1 MDHEN, CDR2 SYDVKM. The CDR3 length is 18 residues. With V trimmed by 3 bases and J by 0 bases, 9 bases remained unmatched. CDR3 protein: CASSFRQGALSTNEKLFF. The CDR3 nucleotides read TGTGCCAGCAGTTTTCGGCAGGGGGCGCTTTCAACTAATGAAAAACTGTTTTTT.

J is TRBJ1-2 and V is TRBV6-2 or TRBV6-3; D call uncertain. Germline assignment: CDR1 MNHEY and CDR2 SVGEGT. CDR3 size: 15 residues. V was shortened by 2 bases and J by 5 bases, with 15 bases between the two germline ends. CDR3 DNA: TGTGCCAGCAGTTACAGGCCAGGTCAGACGTATGGCTACACCTTC. Translated: CASSYRPGQTYGYTF.

The CDR3: CASSQDGREEEKLFF. The DNA for the CDR3 is TGCGCCAGCAGCCAAGATGGCAGGGAGGAGGAAAAACTGTTTTTT. The V call is TRBV4-3, the J call TRBJ1-4, with D possibly matching TRBD1 (5 bases). The ends were cut back, 0 bases at V and 8 bases at J, with 13 bases in the middle. This CDR3 has 15 residues. Per the germline V gene, CDR1 is LGHNA and CDR2 is YSLEER.

The chain combines TRBV19 with TRBJ1-2, with 11 positions matching TRBD1. CDR3 size: 16 residues. V lost 3 bases to trimming and J lost 3 bases; unmatched junction nucleotides: 6. Germline V gene lookup returns CDR1 LNHDA and CDR2 SQIVND (reference sequence). The CDR3 sequence: CASSIPWTGGDYGYTF. The DNA of the CDR3 is TGTGCCAGTAGTATCCCTTGGACAGGGGGCGACTATGGCTACACCTTC.

The genes are TRBV9 and TRBJ2-1, with TRBD1 matching over 10 bases. CDR1 and CDR2 from the germline V gene are SGDLS and YYNGEE. The V gene end was trimmed by 2 bases and the J gene end by 0 bases; junction bases not matched to a gene: 14. The CDR3 extends over 20 amino acids. CDR3 amino acids: CASSVRTGTGALSSYNEQFF. DNA of the CDR3: TGTGCCAGCAGCGTCCGTACAGGGACAGGGGCCTTAAGCTCCTACAATGAGCAGTTCTTC.

The chain recombines TRBV18 with TRBJ2-2, with 10 bases fitting TRBD1. The CDR3 is 16 amino acids. J lost 6 bases, V lost 5 bases, and 9 bases had no gene match. Germline V gene data show CDR1 as KGHSH and CDR2 as LQKENI. The CDR3 nucleotides read TGTGCCAGCTCAAAGTTCGGGACAGGGGTCGCCGGGGAGCTGTTTTTT. It specifies CASSKFGTGVAGELFF.

The V call is TRBV7-2, the J call TRBJ2-7; maybe TRBD1 (5 bases). Deletions cut 5 bases from V and 2 bases from J, with 13 bases between. This CDR3 comprises 14 residues. CDR1 SGHTA and CDR2 FQGNSA come from the germline V gene. The CDR3 region has the DNA TGTGCCAGCAGCAGACAGACATATCCCTACGAGCAGTACTTC. Protein: CASSRQTYPYEQYF. Full variable domain (remainder filled in from reference TRBV7-2 and TRBJ2-7): GAGVSQSPSNKVTEKGKDVELRCDPISGHTALYWYRQSLGQGLEFLIYFQGNSAPDKSGLPSDRFSAERTGGSVSTLTIQRTQQEDSAVYLCASSRQTYPYEQYFGPGTRLTVT.

This clone has only one observation. The V gene is TRBV4-2, the J gene TRBJ2-3; 14 bases line up with TRBD2. Trimming took 4 bases from V and 6 from J; bases not matched to a gene: 15. Germline V CDR1 and CDR2: LGHNA, YNFKEQ. This CDR3 region has 19 residues. The CDR3 protein is CASSLAATGTSGRSDTQYF. The DNA for the CDR3 is TGTGCCAGCAGCCTCGCAGCAACGGGGACTAGCGGGAGATCGGATACGCAGTATTTT.

The rearrangement joins TRBV11-2 to TRBJ2-3, with D unresolved. This CDR3 comprises 15 residues. V dropped 2 bases and J dropped 0 bases, with 9 bases sitting between them. Germline-derived CDR1 and CDR2 are SGHAT and FQNNGV. The DNA for the CDR3 is TGTGCCAGCAGCTTAATTGCCACTAGCACAGATACGCAGTATTTT. This encodes CASSLIATSTDTQYF.

The V gene is TRBV7-2, the J gene TRBJ1-2, with a possible D match to TRBD1 (6 bases). CDR3 size: 13 residues. Trimming removed 5 bases at V and 4 bases at J, with 11 bases between. The germline V gene encodes CDR1 SGHTA and CDR2 FQGNSA. The CDR3 coding sequence is TGTGCCAGCAGCCGGGACATAATCTATGGCTACACCTTC. Protein sequence: CASSRDIIYGYTF. Drawing the rest from reference TRBV7-2 and TRBJ1-2, the complete variable domain is GAGVSQSPSNKVTEKGKDVELRCDPISGHTALYWYRQSLGQGLEFLIYFQGNSAPDKSGLPSDRFSAERTGGSVSTLTIQRTQQEDSAVYLCASSRDIIYGYTFGSGTRLTVV.

This chain uses TRBV7-2 with TRBJ1-4; 7 nucleotides line up with TRBD1. The CDR3 consists of 14 residues. Germline CDR1 SGHTA, CDR2 FQGNSA. J was trimmed by 15 bases and V by 5 bases; bases with no gene match: 15. CDR3 sequence reads: CASSPSYTDRDVFF. As DNA, the CDR3 is TGTGCCAGCAGCCCCAGCTATACAGACAGGGACGTGTTTTTT.

The chain employs TRBV7-3 and TRBJ2-5; 13 bases fit TRBD2. The CDR3 loop spans 15 amino acids. V lost 6 bases and J lost 5; bases outside the gene matches: 6. The germline V gene has CDR1 SGHTA and CDR2 FQGTGA. The CDR3 is CASSRTSGREETQYF. The CDR3 nucleotides are TGTGCCAGCAGTCGGACTAGCGGGAGAGAGGAGACCCAGTACTTC. Full variable domain (remainder filled in from reference TRBV7-3 and TRBJ2-5): GAGVSQTPSNKVTEKGKYVELRCDPISGHTALYWYRQSLGQGPEFLIYFQGTGAADDSGLPNDRFFAVRPEGSVSTLKIQRTERGDSAVYLCASSRTSGREETQYFGPGTRLLVL.

The chain recombines TRBV10-3 with TRBJ2-7; D is unresolved. This CDR3 comprises 13 residues. In germline, CDR1 is ENHRY, CDR2 SYGVKD. The germline V and J ends were trimmed by 8 bases and 3 bases, with 14 bases remaining between them. The CDR3 loop reads CAIGSGGFYEQYF. In DNA, the CDR3 is TGTGCCATCGGGTCGGGTGGGTTCTACGAGCAGTACTTC.

This clone was seen ten or more times. J is TRBJ2-7 and V is TRBV19; perhaps TRBD2 as D (5 bases). The germline V and J ends were trimmed by 6 bases and 0 bases, with 9 bases remaining between them. CDR1 and CDR2 from the germline V gene are LNHDA and SQIVND (reference sequence). The CDR3 totals 13 residues. DNA of the CDR3: TGTGCCAGTAGGCCGGGGATCTCCTACGAGCAGTACTTC. Its translation: CASRPGISYEQYF.

V gene TRBV7-2 combines with J gene TRBJ2-3, with 12 bases matching TRBD2. V lost 1 base and J lost 0; bases outside the gene matches: 8. The CDR3 contains 19 residues. Germline V gene sequence: CDR1 SGHTA, CDR2 FQGNSA. The CDR3 sequence: CASSLVRTSGASSTDTQYF. The CDR3 DNA follows: TGTGCCAGCAGCTTAGTGAGGACTAGCGGGGCCTCAAGCACAGATACGCAGTATTTT. The variable domain in full, completed from reference TRBV7-2 and TRBJ2-3, reads GAGVSQSPSNKVTEKGKDVELRCDPISGHTALYWYRQSLGQGLEFLIYFQGNSAPDKSGLPSDRFSAERTGGSVSTLTIQRTQQEDSAVYLCASSLVRTSGASSTDTQYFGPGTRLTVL.

CDR3 region: CSALDQGTMNEQFF. The CDR3 DNA sequence: TGCAGCGCCCTCGACCAGGGGACTATGAATGAGCAGTTCTTC. This chain links TRBV29-1 with TRBJ2-1; TRBD2 might be the D (7 bases). The CDR3 loop spans 14 amino acids. The V end was cut by 7 bases, the J end by 7 bases, with 20 bases between. Germline-derived CDR1 and CDR2 are SQVTM and ANQGSEA.